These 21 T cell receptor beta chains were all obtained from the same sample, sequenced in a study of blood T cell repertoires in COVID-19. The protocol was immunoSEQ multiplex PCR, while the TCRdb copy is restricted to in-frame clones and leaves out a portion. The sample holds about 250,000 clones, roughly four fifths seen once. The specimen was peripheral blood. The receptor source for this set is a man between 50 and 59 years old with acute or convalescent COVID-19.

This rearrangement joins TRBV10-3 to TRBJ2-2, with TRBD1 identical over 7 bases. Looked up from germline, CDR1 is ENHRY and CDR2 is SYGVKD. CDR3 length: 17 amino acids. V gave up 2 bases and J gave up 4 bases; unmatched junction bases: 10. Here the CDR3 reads CAISETTGTVVTGELFF. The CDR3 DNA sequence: TGTGCCATCAGTGAGACTACCGGGACAGTAGTCACCGGGGAGCTGTTTTTT.

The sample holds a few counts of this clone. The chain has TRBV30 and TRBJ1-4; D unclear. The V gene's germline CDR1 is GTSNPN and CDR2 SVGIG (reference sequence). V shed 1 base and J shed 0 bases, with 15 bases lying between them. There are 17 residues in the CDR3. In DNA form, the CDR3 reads TGTGCCTGGAGTGCACTTTCCTCTTCCGCAACTAATGAAAAACTGTTTTTT. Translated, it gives CAWSALSSSATNEKLFF.

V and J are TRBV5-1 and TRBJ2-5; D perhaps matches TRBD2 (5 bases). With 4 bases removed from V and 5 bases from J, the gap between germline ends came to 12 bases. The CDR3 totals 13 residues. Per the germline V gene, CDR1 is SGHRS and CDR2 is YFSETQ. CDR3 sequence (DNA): TGCGCCAGCAGCGTGGACTCCCGGGAGACCCAGTACTTC. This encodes CASSVDSRETQYF. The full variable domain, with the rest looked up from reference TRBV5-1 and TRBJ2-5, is KAGVTQTPRYLIKTRGQQVTLSCSPISGHRSVSWYQQTPGQGLQFLFEYFSETQRNKGNFPGRFSGRQFSNSRSEMNVSTLELGDSALYLCASSVDSRETQYFGPGTRLLVL.

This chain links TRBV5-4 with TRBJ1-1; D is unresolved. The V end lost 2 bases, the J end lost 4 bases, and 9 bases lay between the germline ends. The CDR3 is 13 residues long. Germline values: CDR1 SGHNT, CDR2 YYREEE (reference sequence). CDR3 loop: CASSLQGGTEAFF. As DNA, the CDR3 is TGTGCCAGCAGCTTACAAGGAGGCACTGAAGCTTTCTTT. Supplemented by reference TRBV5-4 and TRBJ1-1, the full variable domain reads ETGVTQSPTHLIKTRGQQVTLRCSSQSGHNTVSWYQQALGQGPQFIFQYYREEENGRGNFPPRFSGLQFPNYSSELNVNALELDDSALYLCASSLQGGTEAFFGQGTRLTVV.

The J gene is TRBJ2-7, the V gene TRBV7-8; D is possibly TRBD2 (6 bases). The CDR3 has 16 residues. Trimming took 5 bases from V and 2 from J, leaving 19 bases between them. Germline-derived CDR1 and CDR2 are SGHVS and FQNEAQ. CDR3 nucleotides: TGTGCCAGCAGCAGACCCACAAGCGAGCGGGCCTACGAGCAGTACTTC. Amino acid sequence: CASSRPTSERAYEQYF.

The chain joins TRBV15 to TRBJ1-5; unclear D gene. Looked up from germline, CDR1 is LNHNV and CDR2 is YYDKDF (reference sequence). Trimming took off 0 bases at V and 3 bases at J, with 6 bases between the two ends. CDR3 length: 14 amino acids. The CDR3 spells CATSRDRYNQPQHF. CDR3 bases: TGTGCCACCAGCAGAGATCGGTACAATCAGCCCCAGCATTTT.

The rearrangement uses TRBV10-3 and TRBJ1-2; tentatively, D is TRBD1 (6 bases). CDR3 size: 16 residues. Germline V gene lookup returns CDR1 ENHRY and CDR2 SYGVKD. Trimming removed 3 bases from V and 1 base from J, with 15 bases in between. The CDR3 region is CAISDSQGGGNYGYTF. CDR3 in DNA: TGTGCCATCAGTGATTCACAGGGAGGGGGTAACTATGGCTACACCTTC.

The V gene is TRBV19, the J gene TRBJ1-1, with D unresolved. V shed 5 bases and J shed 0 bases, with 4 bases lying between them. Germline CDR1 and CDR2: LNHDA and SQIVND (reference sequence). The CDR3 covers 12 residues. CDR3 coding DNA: TGTGCCAGTAGTTGGCTGAACACTGAAGCTTTCTTT. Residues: CASSWLNTEAFF.

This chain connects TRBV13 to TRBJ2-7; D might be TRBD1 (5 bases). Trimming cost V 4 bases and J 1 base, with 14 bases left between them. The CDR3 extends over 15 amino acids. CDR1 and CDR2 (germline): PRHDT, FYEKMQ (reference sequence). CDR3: CASSSRVAPSYEQYF. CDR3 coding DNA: TGTGCCAGCAGCTCCAGGGTAGCTCCTTCCTACGAGCAGTACTTC.

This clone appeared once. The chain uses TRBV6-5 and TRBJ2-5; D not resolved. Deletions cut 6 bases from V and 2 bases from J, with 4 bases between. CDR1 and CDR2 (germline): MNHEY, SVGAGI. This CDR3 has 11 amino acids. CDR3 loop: CASSNQETQYF. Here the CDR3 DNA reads TGTGCCAGCAGCAATCAAGAGACCCAGTACTTC.

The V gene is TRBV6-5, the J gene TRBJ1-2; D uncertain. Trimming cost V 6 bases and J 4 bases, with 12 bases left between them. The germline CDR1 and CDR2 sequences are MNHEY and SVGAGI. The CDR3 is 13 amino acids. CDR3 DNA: TGTGCCAGCAGCGGGGTAGTCTTCTATGGCTACACCTTC. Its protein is CASSGVVFYGYTF.

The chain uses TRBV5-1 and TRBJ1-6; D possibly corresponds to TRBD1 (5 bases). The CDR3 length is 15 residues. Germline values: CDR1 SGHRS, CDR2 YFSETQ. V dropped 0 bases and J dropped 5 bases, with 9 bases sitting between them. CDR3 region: CASSLVQGHNSPLHF. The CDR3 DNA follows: TGCGCCAGCAGCTTGGTTCAGGGCCATAATTCACCCCTCCACTTT.

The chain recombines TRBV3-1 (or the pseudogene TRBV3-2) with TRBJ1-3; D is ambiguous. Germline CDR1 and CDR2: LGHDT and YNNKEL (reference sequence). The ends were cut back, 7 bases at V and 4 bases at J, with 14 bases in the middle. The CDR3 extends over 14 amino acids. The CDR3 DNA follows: TGTGCCAGCACTATGCGAACCCGAGGAAACACCATATATTTT. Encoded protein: CASTMRTRGNTIYF.

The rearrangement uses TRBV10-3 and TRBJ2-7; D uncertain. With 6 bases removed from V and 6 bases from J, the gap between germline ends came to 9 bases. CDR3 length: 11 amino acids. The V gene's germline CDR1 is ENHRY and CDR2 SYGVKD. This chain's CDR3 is CAIRSESEQYF. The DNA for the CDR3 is TGTGCCATCAGGTCGGAGTCCGAGCAGTACTTC.

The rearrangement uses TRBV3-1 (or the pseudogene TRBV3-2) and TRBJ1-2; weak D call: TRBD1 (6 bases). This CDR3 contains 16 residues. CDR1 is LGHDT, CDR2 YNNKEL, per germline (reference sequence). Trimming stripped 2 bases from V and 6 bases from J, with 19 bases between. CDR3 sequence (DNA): TGTGCCAGCAGCCAACAAATAAAGGGAGGGGGTGATGGCTACACCTTC. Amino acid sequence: CASSQQIKGGGDGYTF.

The CDR3 spells CASSPGGTGEQFF. The CDR3, as DNA: TGTGCCAGCAGTCCGGGGGGAACGGGTGAGCAGTTCTTC. The genes are TRBV6-6 and TRBJ2-1, with 7 bases lining up with TRBD2. V lost 5 bases, J lost 9 bases, and 7 bases stayed unmatched. The CDR3 is 13 residues long. Germline assignment: CDR1 MNHNY and CDR2 SVGAGI (reference sequence).

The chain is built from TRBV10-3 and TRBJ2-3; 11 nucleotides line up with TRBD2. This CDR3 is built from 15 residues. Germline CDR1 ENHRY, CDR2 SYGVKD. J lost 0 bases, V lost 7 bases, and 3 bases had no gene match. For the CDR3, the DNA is TGTGCCATCACTGGACTAGCGGGTAGCACAGATACGCAGTATTTT. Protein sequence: CAITGLAGSTDTQYF.

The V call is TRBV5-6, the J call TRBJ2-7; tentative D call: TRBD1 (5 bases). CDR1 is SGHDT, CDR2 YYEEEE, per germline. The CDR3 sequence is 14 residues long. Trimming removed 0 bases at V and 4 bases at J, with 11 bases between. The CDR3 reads CASSLGTWGYEQYF. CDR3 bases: TGTGCCAGCAGCTTGGGGACATGGGGATACGAGCAGTACTTC. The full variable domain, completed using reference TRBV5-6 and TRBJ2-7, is DAGVTQSPTHLIKTRGQQVTLRCSPKSGHDTVSWYQQALGQGPQFIFQYYEEEERQRGNFPDRFSGHQFPNYSSELNVNALLLGDSALYLCASSLGTWGYEQYFGPGTRLTVT.

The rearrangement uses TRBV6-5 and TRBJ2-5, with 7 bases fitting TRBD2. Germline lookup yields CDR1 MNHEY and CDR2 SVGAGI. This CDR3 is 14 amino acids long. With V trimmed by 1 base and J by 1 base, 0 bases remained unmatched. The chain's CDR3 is CASSYWEGQETQYF. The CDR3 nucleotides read TGTGCCAGCAGTTACTGGGAGGGCCAAGAGACCCAGTACTTC.

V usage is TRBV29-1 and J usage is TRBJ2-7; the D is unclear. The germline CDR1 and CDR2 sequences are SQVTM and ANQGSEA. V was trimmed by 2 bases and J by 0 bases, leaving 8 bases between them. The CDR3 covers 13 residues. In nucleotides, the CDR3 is TGCAGCGTTGAATACGGTAGCTCCTACGAGCAGTACTTC. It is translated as CSVEYGSSYEQYF.

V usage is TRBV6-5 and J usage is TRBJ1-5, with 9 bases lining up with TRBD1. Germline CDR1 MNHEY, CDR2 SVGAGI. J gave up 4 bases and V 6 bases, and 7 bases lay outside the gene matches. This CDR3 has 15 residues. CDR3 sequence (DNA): TGTGCCAGCAGGAAATCGACAGGGGGGAATCAGCCCCAGCATTTT. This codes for CASRKSTGGNQPQHF.